The 20 T cell receptor beta chains given below trace back to one sample, sequenced in a study of T cell repertoires in ileal Crohn's disease. Time point denoted: neoterminal ileum biopsy at postoperative endoscopy, about 6 months after surgery. Sequenced by immunoSEQ multiplex PCR; TCRdb stores in-frame clones only, minus some. The sample carries about 2,700 clones, 70% to 85% recorded once. Sequenced material: ileal tissue. These receptors originate from an adult with Crohn's disease.

The J gene is TRBJ2-1, the V gene TRBV9, with 10 bases that match TRBD2. V lost 4 bases, J lost 6 bases, and 7 bases stayed unmatched. Germline V lookup: CDR1 SGDLS, CDR2 YYNGEE. The CDR3 extends over 15 amino acids. This CDR3 reads CASSPWTSGANEQFF. The CDR3 bases are TGTGCCAGCAGCCCCTGGACTAGCGGTGCCAATGAGCAGTTCTTC.

V gene TRBV4-1 combines with J gene TRBJ2-3, with D tentatively TRBD1 (6 bases). This CDR3 is 16 amino acids long. The germline CDR1 and CDR2 sequences are MGHRA and YSYEKL. Between the trimmed V and J ends, which lost 0 bases and 2 bases, there was a span of 12 bases. This chain's CDR3 is CASSQERTDPTDTQYF. The CDR3, as DNA: TGCGCCAGCAGCCAAGAACGGACAGATCCCACAGATACGCAGTATTTT.

This chain connects TRBV19 to TRBJ2-1, with 8 bases that match TRBD2. CDR1 is LNHDA, CDR2 SQIVND, per germline (reference sequence). The trim removed 6 bases at V and 11 bases at J, leaving 9 bases unmatched. The CDR3 length is 13 residues. CDR3 protein: CASRSLGGRQQFF. In DNA, the CDR3 is TGTGCCAGTAGGTCCCTAGGCGGGAGGCAGCAGTTCTTC.

This clone has just a few counts. The genes are TRBV6-5 and TRBJ2-7; possibly TRBD1 for D (6 bases). CDR1 and CDR2 (germline): MNHEY, SVGAGI. Trimming cost V 4 bases and J 7 bases, with 11 bases left between them. The CDR3 loop spans 12 amino acids. This chain's CDR3 is CASSSGTREQYF. In DNA, the CDR3 is TGTGCCAGCAGTTCCGGGACACGGGAGCAGTACTTC.

The rearrangement links TRBV5-4 to TRBJ2-7; D may be TRBD2 (7 bases). This CDR3 is 14 amino acids long. CDR1 and CDR2 (germline): SGHNT, YYREEE (reference sequence). Trimming took 0 bases from V and 4 from J, leaving 11 bases between them. The CDR3 DNA is TGTGCCAGCAGCTTGGGAAGGGGGGGTTACGAGCAGTACTTC. It translates to CASSLGRGGYEQYF.

The J gene is TRBJ1-4, the V gene TRBV5-4; D remains unclear. There are 13 residues in the CDR3. The germline V gene has CDR1 SGHNT and CDR2 YYREEE (reference sequence). For the CDR3, the DNA is TGTGCTACAAGCGTAGACTCGACTGAAAAACTGTTTTTT. Translated, it gives CATSVDSTEKLFF.

V usage is TRBV20-1 and J usage is TRBJ2-7, with D possibly matching TRBD1 (5 bases). V was pared by 2 bases and J by 5 bases, with 7 bases between. Per germline, CDR1 DFQATT and CDR2 SNEGSKA (reference sequence). This CDR3 is built from 11 residues. The CDR3 is CSARWGNEQYF. The CDR3 nucleotides read TGCAGTGCTAGATGGGGCAACGAGCAGTACTTC.

The rearrangement links TRBV7-3 to TRBJ2-3, with 8 bases identical to TRBD1. Trimming took 5 bases from V and 4 from J; bases not matched to a gene: 8. The CDR3 sequence is 15 residues long. Looked up from germline, CDR1 is SGHTA and CDR2 is FQGTGA. The CDR3 is CASSPNGQGPDTQYF. The CDR3 coding sequence is TGTGCCAGCAGCCCGAACGGACAGGGACCAGATACGCAGTATTTT.

This clone was detected a few times. The chain combines TRBV6-6 with TRBJ1-5; D unresolved. Between the trimmed V and J ends, which lost 2 bases and 4 bases, there was a span of 9 bases. This CDR3 spans 14 amino acids. Per germline, CDR1 MNHNY and CDR2 SVGAGI (reference sequence). This CDR3 is CASSYGQRNQPQHF. CDR3 DNA: TGTGCCAGCAGTTACGGGCAGAGAAATCAGCCCCAGCATTTT.

The chain is built from TRBV11-2 and TRBJ1-4, with 7 nucleotides matching TRBD1. The V gene end was trimmed by 5 bases and the J gene end by 0 bases; junction bases not matched to a gene: 6. The CDR3 has 16 amino acids. CDR1 and CDR2 (germline): SGHAT, FQNNGV. As DNA, the CDR3 is TGTGCCAGCAGCCCCCGACAGGGTGCAACTAATGAAAAACTGTTTTTT. Translated: CASSPRQGATNEKLFF.

The V and J genes are TRBV28 and TRBJ2-7; a weak D match, TRBD1 (6 bases). The CDR3 sequence is 13 residues long. V was pared by 3 bases and J by 5 bases, with 11 bases between. Per the germline V gene, CDR1 is MDHEN and CDR2 is SYDVKM. The CDR3 coding sequence is TGTGCCAGCAGTTTGACCTACAGGGACGAGCAGTACTTC. Translation gives CASSLTYRDEQYF.

The chain carries TRBV2 and TRBJ1-2, with 9 bases identical to TRBD1. The CDR3 sequence is 15 residues long. Germline lookup yields CDR1 SNHLY and CDR2 FYNNEI. The V and J ends lost 7 bases and 0 bases, in that order; junction bases with no gene match: 6. CDR3: CASTQGQGTNYGYTF. The CDR3, as DNA: TGTGCCAGCACCCAGGGACAGGGAACTAACTATGGCTACACCTTC.

V is TRBV14 and J is TRBJ2-4, with D hard to call. Deletions cut 4 bases from V and 0 bases from J, with 13 bases between. CDR1 is SGHDN and CDR2 is FVKESK in the germline V gene. The CDR3 loop spans 16 amino acids. The CDR3 region is CASSRTTSGAKNIQYF. The CDR3 DNA follows: TGTGCCAGCAGCCGAACGACGTCGGGAGCCAAAAACATTCAGTACTTC. The variable domain in full, with the rest retrieved from reference TRBV14 and TRBJ2-4, is EAGVTQFPSHSVIEKGQTVTLRCDPISGHDNLYWYRRVMGKEIKFLLHFVKESKQDESGMPNNRFLAERTGGTYSTLKVQPAELEDSGVYFCASSRTTSGAKNIQYFGAGTRLSVL.

The genes are TRBV4-3 and TRBJ2-1; 8 bases align to TRBD1. The V gene end was trimmed by 8 bases and the J gene end by 4 bases; junction bases not matched to a gene: 7. The CDR3 spans 14 residues. Per germline, CDR1 LGHNA and CDR2 YSLEER. The CDR3 sequence: CASSGTGLYNEQFF. CDR3 DNA sequence: TGCGCCAGCTCCGGGACAGGTCTGTACAATGAGCAGTTCTTC.

The rearrangement joins TRBV7-9 to TRBJ2-7, with 7 bases lining up with TRBD2. CDR1 and CDR2 (germline): SEHNR, FQNEAQ (reference sequence). The CDR3 totals 16 residues. The V segment lost 1 base and the J segment 4 bases; nucleotides outside the gene matches: 10. The CDR3 nucleotides are TGTGCCAGCAGCTTAGTCCCCGGGGAGGGAGGGTACGAGCAGTACTTC. Protein product: CASSLVPGEGGYEQYF.

This clone was observed a few times. The chain joins TRBV30 to TRBJ2-7, with D maybe TRBD1 (6 bases). CDR1 is GTSNPN, CDR2 SVGIG, per germline (reference sequence). V was pared by 1 base and J by 4 bases, with 14 bases between. This CDR3 has 14 amino acids. The CDR3 nucleotides read TGTGCCTGGAGTGGGGGGCCCGGTGAGTACGAGCAGTACTTC. Translation: CAWSGGPGEYEQYF. Full variable domain (rest looked up from reference TRBV30 and TRBJ2-7): SQTIHQWPATLVQPVGSPLSLECTVEGTSNPNLYWYRQAAGRGLQLLFYSVGIGQISSEVPQNLSASRPQDRQFILSSKKLLLSDSGFYLCAWSGGPGEYEQYFGPGTRLTVT.

The chain recombines TRBV6-5 with TRBJ1-3; D is unresolved. Germline assignment: CDR1 MNHEY and CDR2 SVGAGI. This CDR3 comprises 16 residues. V shed 0 bases and J shed 4 bases, with 13 bases lying between them. The CDR3 bases are TGTGCCAGCAGTTACTCGATTTCCGGGTCAGGAAACACCATATATTTT. It specifies CASSYSISGSGNTIYF.

This chain connects TRBV7-2 to TRBJ2-5; D not certain. CDR3 length: 13 residues. CDR1 is SGHTA, CDR2 FQGNSA, per germline. V was trimmed by 1 base and J by 4 bases, leaving 7 bases between them. The CDR3 nucleotides are TGTGCCAGCAGCTTAGATTTCAGAGAGACCCAGTACTTC. This gives the protein CASSLDFRETQYF.

The gene calls are TRBV30 and TRBJ2-7, with 9 bases identical to TRBD1. V was pared by 3 bases and J by 1 base, with 4 bases of the junction left unmatched. The CDR3 has 14 residues. The germline gives CDR1 GTSNPN, CDR2 SVGIG (reference sequence). In nucleotides, the CDR3 is TGTGCCTGGAGCCCCGGACAGGGGTCCTACGAGCAGTACTTC. It translates to CAWSPGQGSYEQYF.

This clone is large by share. The rearrangement joins TRBV4-1 to TRBJ1-1, with a weak D call TRBD1 (6 bases). CDR3 length: 14 residues. The germline V gene has CDR1 MGHRA and CDR2 YSYEKL. Trimming cost V 1 base and J 5 bases, with 11 bases left between them. The CDR3 region is CASSQVQGWTEAFF. The DNA for the CDR3 is TGCGCCAGCAGCCAAGTTCAGGGGTGGACTGAAGCTTTCTTT.